A single sample is the source of the 30 T cell receptor beta chains below, sequenced in a study of identical twins. MiXCR, applied by TCRdb to the 5' RACE reads, yields one record per CDR3 protein. The table shows a few hundred thousand distinct CDR3 sequences, with around 9.6% occurring only once. These same records also appear under a second study, on yellow fever vaccine responses in identical twins.

Material for sequencing was PBMCs. The receptors were gathered from a woman in her late teens or twenties in good health.

The J gene is TRBJ2-2, the V gene TRBV20-1, with D perhaps TRBD1 or TRBD2 (5 bases each). Germline V gene sequence: CDR1 DFQATT, CDR2 SNEGSKA (reference sequence). The V and J ends lost 4 bases and 5 bases respectively, with 14 bases between them. The CDR3 length is 14 residues. The CDR3 reads CSATRDERTGELFF. In nucleotides, the CDR3 is TGCAGTGCTACAAGGGACGAGAGGACCGGGGAGCTGTTTTTT.

This clonotype was recorded many times. The chain links TRBV2 to TRBJ2-2; weak D call: TRBD1 (6 bases). This CDR3 is 16 amino acids long. The ends were cut back, 4 bases at V and 0 bases at J, with 12 bases in the middle. The V gene's germline CDR1 is SNHLY and CDR2 FYNNEI. This CDR3 reads CASSVQGPTNTGELFF. CDR3 sequence (DNA): TGTGCCAGCAGTGTCCAGGGGCCCACGAACACCGGGGAGCTGTTTTTT.

V and J are TRBV9 and TRBJ2-1; 8 nucleotides agree with TRBD2. This CDR3 is built from 16 residues. CDR1 SGDLS and CDR2 YYNGEE come from the germline V gene. J was trimmed by 5 bases and V by 5 bases; bases with no gene match: 12. The CDR3 loop reads CASRRAGGAGNNEQFF. Written as DNA, the CDR3 is TGTGCCAGCAGGAGGGCGGGAGGAGCGGGGAACAATGAGCAGTTCTTC.

V and J are TRBV20-1 and TRBJ2-7; D perhaps matches TRBD1 (6 bases). Germline CDR1 reads DFQATT; CDR2 reads SNEGSKA (reference sequence). V was clipped by 0 bases and J by 5 bases, with 17 bases between them. This CDR3 region has 15 residues. The CDR3 DNA follows: TGCAGTGCTAGAGATCTTGGGGGCGTTTGGAACGAGCAGTACTTC. Protein: CSARDLGGVWNEQYF.

This clonotype was seen a handful of times. The V gene is TRBV10-3, the J gene TRBJ2-2; D assignment may be TRBD1 or TRBD2 (6 bases each). Germline CDR1 ENHRY, CDR2 SYGVKD. CDR3 length equals 16 residues. Trimming took off 5 bases at V and 1 base at J, with 14 bases between the two ends. CDR3 coding DNA: TGTGCCATCAGTTGGACAGCCGGGGGGAACACCGGGGAGCTGTTTTTT. It translates to CAISWTAGGNTGELFF.

This clonotype appeared a few times. The CDR3 is CASSQDHQYNEQFF. CDR3 DNA sequence: TGTGCCAGCAGCCAAGACCACCAGTACAATGAGCAGTTCTTC. This chain connects TRBV3-1 to TRBJ2-1, with D uncertain. The germline V gene encodes CDR1 LGHDT and CDR2 YNNKEL (reference sequence). This CDR3 is built from 14 residues. Trimming removed 0 bases at V and 4 bases at J, with 7 bases between.

A remark on this clonotype: This may arise from a read error, as a much more abundant clone is one base away. The J gene is TRBJ2-7, the V gene TRBV6-1; 8 positions agree with TRBD1. CDR3 length: 13 residues. Per germline, CDR1 MNHNS and CDR2 SASEGT. V lost 9 bases, J lost 2 bases, and 6 bases stayed unmatched. In DNA, the CDR3 is TGTGCCAGTGGGACAGGACACACCTACGAGCAGTACTTC. The encoded protein is CASGTGHTYEQYF.

Ten or more counts support this clonotype. The chain carries TRBV5-1 and TRBJ2-4; TRBD2 might be the D (5 bases). In germline, CDR1 is SGHRS, CDR2 YFSETQ. V was trimmed by 0 bases and J by 15 bases, leaving 16 bases between them. This CDR3 region has 13 residues. CDR3 nucleotides: TGCGCCAGCAGCTTGGACCCCAGGCAGAGGGCGTACTTC. It specifies CASSLDPRQRAYF.

This clonotype has just a few counts. This rearrangement joins TRBV7-2 to TRBJ2-1, with D maybe TRBD1 (6 bases). The CDR3 is made up of 13 amino acids. The germline CDR1 and CDR2 sequences are SGHTA and FQGNSA. Trimming removed 5 bases at V and 7 bases at J, with 12 bases between. The CDR3 region has the DNA TGTGCCAGCAGCGTAAACAGGGTTAATGAGCAGTTCTTC. Its protein is CASSVNRVNEQFF. Filled out from reference TRBV7-2 and TRBJ2-1, the complete variable domain reads GAGVSQSPSNKVTEKGKDVELRCDPISGHTALYWYRQSLGQGLEFLIYFQGNSAPDKSGLPSDRFSAERTGGSVSTLTIQRTQQEDSAVYLCASSVNRVNEQFFGPGTRLTVL.

This clonotype was recorded a few times. The J gene is TRBJ2-5, the V gene TRBV7-9, with TRBD1 matching 7 bases. V was pared by 4 bases and J by 3 bases, with 8 bases of the junction left unmatched. Germline CDR1 is SEHNR and CDR2 is FQNEAQ (reference sequence). This CDR3 spans 15 amino acids. Here the CDR3 DNA reads TGTGCCAGCAGCTCAATCGGGACAGCCAAAGAGACCCAGTACTTC. Amino acid sequence: CASSSIGTAKETQYF.

This clonotype was observed at least ten times. The chain uses TRBV12-3 or TRBV12-4 and TRBJ1-6; possible D gene TRBD1, 5 bases. The CDR3 is made up of 16 amino acids. V was pared by 6 bases and J by 7 bases, with 19 bases between. The CDR3 is CASSKNFGGANSPLHF. The CDR3 region has the DNA TGTGCCAGCAGCAAAAATTTCGGAGGGGCCAATTCACCCCTCCACTTT.

This clonotype showed up just a few times. The chain uses TRBV30 and TRBJ2-7, with 7 bases that match TRBD1. J gave up 5 bases and V 0 bases, and 4 bases lay outside the gene matches. Germline CDR1 GTSNPN, CDR2 SVGIG (reference sequence). This CDR3 is 13 amino acids long. The chain's CDR3 is CAWSVTGVHEQYF. In nucleotides, the CDR3 is TGTGCCTGGAGTGTAACAGGGGTCCACGAGCAGTACTTC.

CDR3 in DNA: TGTGCCAGCAAGGGTAACTACTACGAGCAGTACTTC. It is translated as CASKGNYYEQYF. The chain joins TRBV28 to TRBJ2-7; no firm D call. Germline values: CDR1 MDHEN, CDR2 SYDVKM. V lost 7 bases and J 3 bases, leaving 10 bases between the germline ends. The CDR3 has 12 amino acids.

The table lists this clonotype with a few counts. The rearrangement uses TRBV12-3 or TRBV12-4 and TRBJ1-4, with TRBD1 as a possible D gene (5 bases). The V gene lost 5 bases and the J gene lost 7 bases, with 17 bases spanning the gap. CDR3 size: 15 residues. CDR3 coding DNA: TGTGCCAGCAGTCCTATGGGGGGAACGGTTGAAAAACTGTTTTTT. Amino acid sequence: CASSPMGGTVEKLFF.

The rearrangement uses TRBV3-1 and TRBJ2-1; possible D gene TRBD1, 6 bases. The germline V and J ends were trimmed by 0 bases and 9 bases, with 15 bases remaining between them. CDR3 length: 15 amino acids. Germline V lookup: CDR1 LGHDT, CDR2 YNNKEL (reference sequence). The CDR3 here is CASSQDPVGATEQFF. The CDR3 DNA reads as TGTGCCAGCAGCCAAGATCCGGTGGGGGCCACTGAGCAGTTCTTC.

This clonotype was picked up many times. V and J are TRBV25-1 and TRBJ2-5, with a tentative D call TRBD1 (6 bases). Germline CDR1 and CDR2: MGHDK and SYGVNS. This CDR3 region has 11 residues. Trimming took 7 bases from V and 10 from J, leaving 13 bases between them. CDR3 region: CASILGGGQYF. The CDR3 DNA reads as TGTGCCAGCATTCTAGGGGGTGGCCAGTACTTC.

The CDR3 loop reads CASSQDREGALSYEQYF. CDR3 coding DNA: TGTGCCAGCAGCCAAGATAGGGAGGGGGCACTCTCCTACGAGCAGTACTTC. The genes are TRBV3-1 and TRBJ2-7; D tentatively fits TRBD1 or TRBD2 (7 bases each). The CDR3 spans 17 residues. Germline CDR1 reads LGHDT; CDR2 reads YNNKEL (reference sequence). Trimming removed 0 bases from V and 0 bases from J, with 15 bases in between.

The chain couples TRBV7-9 to TRBJ1-6, with 7 bases identical to TRBD1. Losses at the gene ends were 2 bases for V and 5 bases for J; bases not matched to a gene: 3. The V gene's germline CDR1 is SEHNR and CDR2 FQNEAQ (reference sequence). The CDR3 is 15 amino acids. CDR3 sequence (DNA): TGTGCCAGCAGCTTACCCGGGACAGATAATTCACCCCTCCACTTT. Its protein product is CASSLPGTDNSPLHF. The complete variable domain, with remaining parts taken from reference TRBV7-9 and TRBJ1-6, reads DTGVSQNPRHKITKRGQNVTFRCDPISEHNRLYWYRQTLGQGPEFLTYFQNEAQLEKSRLLSDRFSAERPKGSFSTLEIQRTEQGDSAMYLCASSLPGTDNSPLHFGNGTRLTVT.

This chain uses TRBV6-2 or TRBV6-3 with TRBJ2-5, with a possible D match to TRBD2 (6 bases). Germline V lookup: CDR1 MNHEY, CDR2 SVGEGT. Trimming removed 6 bases at V and 1 base at J, with 21 bases between. This CDR3 region has 17 residues. DNA for the CDR3: TGTGCCAGCAGCTGGCGAGGAGGGGCGCGGAGCCAAGAGACCCAGTACTTC. Protein: CASSWRGGARSQETQYF.

This clonotype has ten or more counts. The CDR3 DNA is TGCAGTGCTAGAGATCCGGGGCAGGGTCGGGGCTACACCTTC. It is translated as CSARDPGQGRGYTF. V gene TRBV20-1 combines with J gene TRBJ1-2; D possibly corresponds to TRBD1 (5 bases). Germline-derived CDR1 and CDR2 are DFQATT and SNEGSKA (reference sequence). The germline V and J ends were trimmed by 0 bases and 8 bases, with 16 bases remaining between them. The length of the CDR3 is 14 residues.

This clonotype has just a few counts. CDR3 sequence: CASSPHSGLEQFF. The CDR3 DNA reads TGTGCCAGCTCACCTCACTCGGGATTAGAGCAGTTCTTC. The rearrangement links TRBV18 to TRBJ2-1; tentative D call: TRBD2 (5 bases). This CDR3 is built from 13 residues. CDR1 is KGHSH, CDR2 LQKENI, per germline. Trimming stripped 3 bases from V and 10 bases from J, with 13 bases between.

The rearrangement uses TRBV5-1 and TRBJ2-7; D tentatively reads TRBD1 or TRBD2 (5 bases each). Germline V CDR1 and CDR2: SGHRS, YFSETQ. The CDR3 spans 14 residues. Between the trimmed V and J ends, which lost 3 bases and 3 bases, there was a span of 13 bases. CDR3 sequence: CASSWDVRGYEQYF. The CDR3 nucleotides are TGCGCCAGCAGCTGGGACGTAAGGGGCTACGAGCAGTACTTC.

The rearrangement joins TRBV6-8 to TRBJ2-7; D is undetermined. CDR1 is MNHGY, CDR2 SAAAGT, per germline. The CDR3 spans 13 residues. The V gene lost 3 bases and the J gene lost 1 base, with 7 bases spanning the gap. CDR3 loop: CASSYCLSYEQYF. The CDR3 DNA is TGTGCCAGCAGTTATTGTCTATCCTACGAGCAGTACTTC.

The rearrangement links TRBV10-3 to TRBJ2-1; no clear D. The CDR3 runs 13 residues. Looked up from germline, CDR1 is ENHRY and CDR2 is SYGVKD. Between the trimmed V and J ends, which lost 4 bases and 8 bases, there was a span of 12 bases. The CDR3 DNA follows: TGTGCCATCAGTGGTGTGGGGATCGATGAGCAGTTCTTC. It yields the protein CAISGVGIDEQFF.

This clonotype was counted ten times or more. This sequence joins TRBV6-1 and TRBJ1-1; TRBD1 agrees at 9 bases. V trimming: 6 bases; J trimming: 5 bases; junction bases outside the gene matches: 7. CDR1 and CDR2 from the germline V gene are MNHNS and SASEGT. This CDR3 has 14 residues. CDR3 DNA sequence: TGTGCCAGCAGCCTTAACAGGGGGCTGACTGAAGCTTTCTTT. It translates to CASSLNRGLTEAFF.

This clonotype appeared many times. This chain links TRBV12-3 or TRBV12-4 with TRBJ2-1; 9 bases line up with TRBD2. The CDR3 has 15 amino acids. Trimming took 6 bases from V and 8 from J; bases not matched to a gene: 11. The CDR3, as DNA: TGTGCCAGCAGACAAACCGGGACTAGCAGCGATGAGCAGTTCTTC. Amino acid sequence: CASRQTGTSSDEQFF.

Many counts were recorded for this clonotype. The V call is TRBV29-1, the J call TRBJ2-1; TRBD1 matches at 9 bases. The CDR3 spans 12 residues. V shed 6 bases and J 7 bases; nucleotides not matched to a gene: 4. Germline-derived CDR1 and CDR2 are SQVTM and ANQGSEA. The CDR3, as DNA: TGCAGCGTGGGACAGGGATCGAATGAGCAGTTCTTC. Translation gives CSVGQGSNEQFF.

V and J are TRBV27 and TRBJ2-7; 11 nucleotides align to TRBD2. Germline V gives CDR1 MNHEY, CDR2 SMNVEV (reference sequence). The CDR3 sequence is 14 residues long. The ends lost 2 bases at V and 9 bases at J; junction bases unmatched: 6. The CDR3 spells CASSLGSGRAWQYF. CDR3 nucleotides: TGTGCCAGCAGTTTAGGTAGCGGGAGGGCCTGGCAGTACTTC.

This clonotype appeared a few times. The chain has TRBV20-1 and TRBJ2-3; 9 positions match TRBD2. The germline CDR1 and CDR2 sequences are DFQATT and SNEGSKA (reference sequence). Losses at the gene ends were 4 bases for V and 5 bases for J; bases not matched to a gene: 7. CDR3 length equals 14 residues. CDR3 amino acids: CSAMAGGPVDTQYF. As DNA, the CDR3 is TGCAGTGCTATGGCGGGGGGGCCTGTAGATACGCAGTATTTT.

The CDR3 bases are TGCGCCAGCAACTTACGTCCGGGACAGGGCTTAGCTTTCTTT. This sequence encodes CASNLRPGQGLAFF. The chain links TRBV5-1 to TRBJ1-1; TRBD1 matches 9 bases. J lost 10 bases, V lost 6 bases, and 13 bases had no gene match. Germline V gives CDR1 SGHRS, CDR2 YFSETQ. The CDR3 loop spans 14 amino acids.